The rows below give T cell receptor beta chains drawn from one sample of a study of regulatory T cells in long-lasting Graves disease. TCRdb processed the multiplex PCR reads anew with MiXCR; each CDR3 protein has one entry. The table records roughly 450,000 distinct CDR3 sequences, roughly 20% of them present only once. The starting material was peripheral blood mononuclear cells (PBMCs), obtained when the disease was refractory, from a patient treated with antithyroid drugs. These receptors originate from a female donor with Graves disease. The CDR3 runs from the conserved cysteine through the conserved F or W. Fields, in order: V gene, clone size, J gene, D gene, CDR3 length, CDR3 protein, CDR3 DNA. A D gene is named only where the DNA matches it firmly. The listing skips clone size in some rows; elsewhere it reads once, few, many or a size class.

TRBV12-3/TRBV12-4,many,TRBJ1-5,TRBD1,13,CASSDREDQPQHF,TGTGCCAGCAGCGACAGGGAAGATCAGCCCCAGCATTTT
TRBV6-1,many,TRBJ2-5,TRBD2,19,CASSGSRTSGRGPQETQYF,TGTGCCAGCAGTGGATCAAGGACTAGCGGGAGGGGGCCTCAAGAGACCCAGTACTTC
TRBV15,many,TRBJ1-6,NA,14,CATSRGSGNSPLHF,TGTGCCACCAGCAGAGGGTCAGGGAATTCACCCCTCCACTTT
TRBV10-3,NA,TRBJ2-7,NA,15,CAISESIDRSYEQYF,TGTGCCATCAGTGAGTCGATCGACAGATCCTACGAGCAGTACTTC
TRBV6-1,few,TRBJ1-2,NA,13,CASSPLGDYGYTF,TGTGCCAGCAGTCCCCTCGGGGACTATGGCTACACCTTC
TRBV7-9,few,TRBJ2-7,NA,12,CASENEGNEQYF,TGTGCCAGCGAAAACGAGGGGAACGAGCAGTACTTC
TRBV29-1,NA,TRBJ2-4,NA,14,CTTRGRGSKNIQYF,TGCACCACACGGGGTCGGGGGAGTAAAAACATTCAGTACTTC
TRBV9,few,TRBJ1-3,NA,18,CASSALDGTRSLGNTIYF,TGTGCCAGCAGCGCCTTAGACGGGACTCGAAGTCTCGGAAACACCATATATTTT
TRBV29-1,few,TRBJ2-7,NA,14,CSVVGLGGTYEQYF,TGCAGCGTTGTAGGATTGGGGGGCACCTACGAGCAGTACTTC
TRBV29-1,NA,TRBJ2-1,TRBD1,13,CSVGHGTGAEQFF,TGCAGCGTCGGACACGGGACAGGGGCCGAGCAGTTCTTC
TRBV4-1,few,TRBJ1-1,NA,13,CASSSRIGTEAFF,TGCGCCAGCAGCTCCCGCATAGGGACTGAAGCTTTCTTT
TRBV28,many,TRBJ1-2,NA,13,CATVSGEGSVYTF,TGTGCCACCGTTTCGGGGGAGGGCTCTGTCTACACCTTC
TRBV9,NA,TRBJ2-4,TRBD1,15,CASSVEAGGLNIQYF,TGTGCCAGCAGCGTAGAGGCAGGGGGCTTGAACATTCAGTACTTC
TRBV6-2/TRBV6-3,NA,TRBJ1-5,NA,14,CASSYGGTDQPQHF,TGTGCCAGCAGTTACGGCGGGACGGACCAGCCCCAGCATTTT